Described below is a single T cell receptor beta chain sequence and its context. This clone occurred once. This receptor's antigen is unknown. It has no much larger one-base neighbor in the sample; base qualities were not kept. Compared with germline, V lacks 2 bases and J lacks 3 bases; bases without a gene match: 5. From the cysteine up to the phenylalanine, the CDR3 has a length of 15 residues. Only the CDR3 portion is preserved as DNA: 45 bases, with reading frame beginning at the first base. CDR1 and CDR2 are drawn from the germline V gene: MNHNS, SASEGT. The record originates from a study of cytomegalovirus exposure and HLA in healthy donors (dated by TCRdb to about 2017). General notes on the study: According to an earlier analysis of a few hundred of the donors, about 179 million T cells yielded roughly 100 million unique TCR beta sequences and approximately 300 Gb of sequence data. An early release covering over 500 HLA-typed donors comprised 250 to 350 gigabases of sequencing data and 85 million or so unique TCR sequences. Of the roughly 410 genotyped donors, more than 75% were placed in the genetic ancestry cluster associated with self-reported Caucasian donors. The study aimed to test whether cataloging public T cell receptors could reveal signatures of past pathogen exposure. Using immunosequencing, the study profiled T cell repertoires from fewer than 700 subjects and related those repertoires to cytomegalovirus serostatus. In addition to the first cohort of several hundred subjects, a separate validation cohort of approximately 130 different subjects was used. High-throughput TCR immunosequencing, statistical association of individual TCRs with disease status, and machine learning were combined to predict cytomegalovirus infection status. To study patterns of TCR occurrence, a later analysis re-analyzed previously published TCR beta repertoires from several hundred donors and added high-resolution HLA genotyping. In the later analysis, no new phenotypic data were used to find candidate immune exposures; instead, reliance was placed on TCR beta sequences and their occurrence across donors. An earlier analysis of about 600 of the donors used high-throughput TCR beta sequencing to judge whether each TCR beta V gene segment behaved as functional or pseudogenic. Donor age, sex, ethnicity and CMV serostatus were compiled alongside the repertoire data. A later genetic analysis used genome-wide SNP genotypes for about 60% of the roughly 700 donors, treating that subset as a discovery cohort. Every repertoire in the discovery cohort had been generated on one and the same sequencing platform. Both class I and class II loci were covered by HLA typing, at four-digit resolution. The number of donors typed differed by locus, with about 629-630 for A, B, C, DRB1 and DQB1, roughly 520 for DQA1, approximately 570 for DPA1, and approximately 470 for DPB1. Because of strong linkage in the cohort, five DR-DQ haplotypes were treated as single units for association and clustering. On average, roughly 250,000 unique TCR beta nucleotide sequences were sequenced per donor among several hundred genotyped donors of the cohort, with approximately 18% of those sequences being non-productive.

Results and caveats for the whole study, not just this receptor: Because the 87-base-pair reads could not distinguish some IMGT-functional V segments, including TRBV6-2 and TRBV6-3, those segments were excluded. The authors suggested that the approach could potentially be extended to other disease states and immunological phenotypes. In vitro tests confirmed that a few of the cytomegalovirus-associated TCR beta chains recognize cytomegalovirus antigens. Over 15 rarely observed V segments, including chromosome 9 orphons, were excluded from the earlier analysis of a few hundred of the donors because counts were too low. Assigning TCR associations to individual alleles was difficult when HLA alleles, especially DR and DQ, strongly co-occurred. Several of the top co-occurrence clusters appeared to be linked to parvovirus B19, influenza, CMV and Epstein-Barr virus, according to a later analysis. A cluster of highly shared sequence variants was judged likely to be a technical artifact of the sequencing pipeline. While some public TCRs were present in many individuals, most TCR sequences turned up only very rarely across donors. A later genetic analysis associated a missense DCLRE1C variant with V-gene and J-gene trimming of TCR beta chains, and an independent cohort replicated the association. Only TCR beta chains were sequenced in this cohort, and the absence of alpha or paired-chain data limited detectable features. Presence/absence analyses assumed roughly uniform sequencing depth across donors, an assumption that may not hold. In an earlier analysis of several hundred of the donors, most TCR beta V segments were observed in productive rearrangements about 87% or about 30% of the time, broadly matching IMGT annotations. Linkage disequilibrium might explain the correlated functional status among segregating V segments, but an unknown experimental factor could not be excluded. According to a later analysis, TCR association rates differed among HLA loci, with DRB1 alleles showing the most associated TCRs and HLA-C alleles showing the fewest. Compared with equally common non-associated chains, HLA-associated TCR beta chains in a later analysis were more clonally expanded and had lower generation probabilities. In a later genetic analysis, fewer N-insertions in productive TCRs were reported among donors in an Asian-associated ancestry cluster than the roughly 710-donor mean. For the cohort, immune exposure information was limited to CMV serostatus. Because HLA typing was missing for some donors at each locus, association tests included only the typed subset. A further reported finding was that TCR beta sequences accurately predicted the HLA-A and HLA-B alleles for most subjects in the first cohort. Cytomegalovirus status was reported to be diagnosed by the classifier with high specificity and sensitivity in both the original and validation cohorts. A later analysis associated 17,000 or so TCR beta sequences with specific HLA alleles at a false discovery rate of 0.05. A total of some 180 TCR beta chains were listed by the study as associated with cytomegalovirus. Most CMV-associated TCR beta chains appeared to be HLA-restricted in a later analysis, and the HLA associations seemed to be driven largely by CMV exposure.

The library was produced with the immunoSEQ multiplex PCR assay. For the multiplex PCR, a mixture combining 60 forward primers for TCR Vbeta segments and 13 reverse primers for TCR Jbeta segments was used. A multiplex PCR assay on genomic DNA amplified the CDR3 region of rearranged TCR beta genes. The Illumina HiSeq System was used to sequence the amplified TCR beta libraries as 87-base-pair reads. Per the authors' processing: Across the 600 to 700 repertoires, a later analysis counted 60 million to 90 million unique TCR beta chains, approximately 12 million of which were shared by at least two donors. Raw reads were error-corrected and collapsed into unique sequences by a nearest-neighbor algorithm in which closely related sequences were merged to remove PCR and sequencing errors. CDR3 sequences were aligned to IMGT reference sequences to assign V, D and J gene segments. For a sequence to be retained, at least a six-nucleotide match to both a V gene segment and a J gene segment was required. A rearrangement counted as productive if the CDR3 had no stop codons and remained in frame with V and J, and every other rearrangement counted as non-productive. Following IMGT convention, CDR3 was defined as the stretch from the second conserved V-encoded cysteine to the conserved J-encoded phenylalanine. The earlier analysis of about 500 of the donors excluded sequences that lacked an unambiguous match to a single V gene segment. In an earlier analysis of several hundred of the donors, V segments were called functional above 56.7% productive rearrangements and were called segregating when the between-donor standard deviation exceeded 5%. A statistical classification framework was built for diagnosing cytomegalovirus status from the catalog of TCR beta chain sequences. A later analysis assigned V and J genes by comparing TCR nucleotide sequences with IMGT/GENE-DB human TR gene sequences. Using the TCRdist pipeline, a later analysis assigned CDR3 sequences along with most-parsimonious VDJ recombination scenarios. In a later analysis, each TCR beta chain was defined by its CDR3 amino acid sequence together with its V-gene family, and reads without a unique V-gene family were excluded. As a way to deal with suspected cross-contamination and a sequencing artifact, a later analysis dropped 450 to 600 nucleotide sequences that were highly shared and had low generation probability. A later analysis calculated a clonal expansion index for each public chain from normalized within-repertoire ranks of inferred template counts. In a later analysis, generation probabilities were computed using a VDJ recombination model fitted to out-of-frame rearrangements, and the results were checked against IGoR. In a later analysis, hypergeometric tests were used to score TCR-TCR, TCR-HLA and TCR-CMV co-occurrence, with a repertoire-size bias correction applied to TCR pairs. A later analysis estimated false discovery rates by permuting HLA or CMV assignments 20 times. A later analysis grouped co-occurring TCRs with DBSCAN, adding TCRdist sequence similarity when clustering within HLA-allele-positive subsets. Repertoires with fewer than 30,000 or more than 120,000 public chains, plus five repertoires with anomalous nucleotide sharing, were excluded from co-occurrence clustering. Held by TCRdb, this immuneACCESS table contains in-frame sequences only and omits some clones. Under half of the omission traces to an unresolved V gene where checked; the cause of the rest is unknown. That table gives V, J and clone size, and the DNA gave D and trimming. The sample yields roughly 120,000 clones; approximately 81% were counted once. The ten largest clones capture approximately 4.3% of the sample.

The cohort consisted of 666 healthy bone marrow donors. At the time of sampling, every cohort member was nominally healthy, though immune exposures that went unrecorded were likely present. The donor was CMV seropositive and was included in the group of 270 or so seropositive cohort members. A peripheral blood sample was provided by each donor, and peripheral blood mononuclear cells were used for TCR beta sequencing. The Qiagen DNeasy Blood Extraction Kit was used to extract genomic DNA from the blood cell samples. This sequence was found in a man aged 30-40 years in good health and CMV-seropositive. The chain couples TRBV6-1 to TRBJ2-7; TRBD2 matches 9 bases in the middle. Material for sequencing was PBMCs. At the DNA level, the sequence is TGTGCCAGCAGTGAATACCTAGCGGGAAGCTACGAGCAGTACTTC. This yields the protein CASSEYLAGSYEQYF.